The clone carrying this TCR beta chain was seen a single time. Antigen unknown. The V gene end was trimmed by 3 bases and the J gene end by 10 bases; junction bases not matched to a gene: 6. The CDR3 extends over 13 amino acids. The germline V gene encodes CDR1 SGHAT and CDR2 FQNNGV. The sample belongs to a study of shared clonotypes between healthy human individuals. Per the study methods: With immunoSEQ giving junction-only sequences and no quality scores, filtering differed. Repertoires were generated with immunoSEQ multiplex PCR, while TCRdb's copy carries only in-frame clones and drops some. V, J and clone size are taken as reported in that table, and D and trimming were inferred from the DNA itself. The table lists 2,500,000 or so clones, 93% of them singletons. Study results and limitations: The generation probabilities recorded for non-shared clonotypes fell below those of clonotypes shared by all four donors. Shared clonotypes: about 5% naive CD4, 3% to 3.5% naive CD8, 2.3% memory CD4, more than 0.3% memory CD8.

The gene calls are TRBV11-2 and TRBJ2-1; 7 bases are a match to TRBD2. Source material: naive CD4+ T cells from PBMCs. Subset noted: CD45RA+ positively selected. The receptor was derived from a man younger than 30 in good health. Some clones in this sample may be carry-over from other donors' samples. The CDR3 DNA reads as TGTGCCAGCAGCTTTCCCGGAGCGGGGGAGCAGTTCTTC. It yields the protein CASSFPGAGEQFF. The full variable domain, completed using reference TRBV11-2 and TRBJ2-1, is EAGVAQSPRYKIIEKRQSVAFWCNPISGHATLYWYQQILGQGPKLLIQFQNNGVVDDSQLPKDRFSAERLKGVDSTLKIQPAKLEDSAVYLCASSFPGAGEQFFGPGTRLTVL.